This T cell receptor beta chain derives from a study of blood T cell repertoires in COVID-19 (dated by TCRdb to 2018 to 2020). Context from the whole study: Samples covering the acute and convalescent phases of COVID-19 were provided by collaborators in the United States, Italy and Spain. The prospective study material was composed of cDNA or gDNA derived from T cells, B-cell-depleted T cells, or PBMCs. Deeply sampled blood TCRbeta repertoires from subjects exposed to, actively infected with, or recovered from COVID-19 were included in the dataset. The repertoires were released in a freely available public database meant as a resource for research on the immune response to SARS-CoV-2. The samples were drawn from the first 160 participants of the ongoing ImmuneRACE study and from 1,254 subjects provided by 6 global collaborators. A de-identified subject ID, COVID-19 status, age in years and sex were almost always included in the sample metadata. Where available, HLA class I and class II types were taken from metadata supplied by the sample provider and were not determined by assay-based typing.

Paper-wide results and their limitations: The amount of clinical and demographic metadata varied by source and participant and was provided uncurated.

TCRbeta CDR3 regions were amplified from genomic DNA by means of the immunoSEQ Assay, a bias-controlled multiplex PCR. The paper's data handling went like this. The number of nucleated cells in each sample was estimated from the amplification of reference gene primers within the assay. Sequence reads were collapsed and filtered to measure the absolute abundance of every unique TCRbeta CDR3 rearrangement. For each sample, productive Simpson clonality was calculated by taking the square root of Simpson's diversity index across productive rearrangements. Imported from immuneACCESS, the table was reduced by TCRdb to in-frame sequences with V and J called. These copies leave out some clones; in studies compared against another copy, an unresolved V gene accounts for under half, and the cause of the remainder is not known. V, J and clone size are taken as reported in that table, and D and trimming were inferred from the DNA itself. The sample table shows under 150,000 clones, and roughly 82% are seen once. The ten largest clones represent around 8% of the sample.

The CDR3 has 15 amino acids, counting the end cysteine and phenylalanine. The only DNA kept is the CDR3, 45 bases in frame from the first base. According to the germline V gene, CDR1 reads SGDLS and CDR2 reads YYNGEE. The germline V and J ends show losses of 0 bases and 4 bases respectively, and no gene match explains 5 bases of the junction. With respect to this clone: Its target antigen remains unknown. No quality values exist for individual bases; no much larger clone is one base distant.

Each collaborating institution followed its own protocols to collect whole blood in K2EDTA tubes. Collaborator samples were shipped for TCRbeta analysis as frozen whole blood, isolated PBMCs, or DNA extracted from either sample type. The rearranged chain carries TRBV9 and TRBJ1-2; 8 bases in the middle match TRBD1. The sequenced sample consisted of peripheral blood. The sequence was obtained from a woman between 40 and 55 years old with acute or convalescent COVID-19. In nucleotides, the sequence is TGTGCCAGCAGCGTAGGGTCAGGGGGCGGCTATGGCTACACCTTC. This translates into CASSVGSGGGYGYTF.